Detailed here is one T cell receptor beta chain. Its antigen is undetermined. The V segment lost 1 base and the J segment 5 bases; nucleotides outside the gene matches: 6. Germline CDR1 LGHNA, CDR2 YNFKEQ. This CDR3 is built from 16 residues. Tregs were sorted as CD4+CD25+CD127-/low cells. General observations from the study: Greatest tumor Treg TCR overlap was with tumor naive CD4+ cells. Tumor memory CD4+ T cell TCR gene usage was found to cluster with blood and lymph node memory CD4+ cells and with lymph node naive CD4+ cells. The larger-cohort validation was restricted to a single TCR beta V-J rearrangement rather than whole repertoires.

Constant-region reverse primers amplified full-length variable regions, followed by semi-nested Nested Universal Primer A PCR. TCRdb analysed the 5' RACE reads with MiXCR anew, one entry per CDR3 protein. The table includes thousands of distinct CDR3 sequences, around 55% detected once. The sequence was collected from a female donor with breast cancer. The sequenced material came from Tregs sorted from a lymph node. This chain uses TRBV4-2 with TRBJ2-5; TRBD2 aligns across 11 bases. CDR3 amino acids: CASSQGGTSGSETQYF. For the CDR3, the DNA is TGTGCCAGCAGCCAAGGGGGGACTAGCGGCTCTGAGACCCAGTACTTC.